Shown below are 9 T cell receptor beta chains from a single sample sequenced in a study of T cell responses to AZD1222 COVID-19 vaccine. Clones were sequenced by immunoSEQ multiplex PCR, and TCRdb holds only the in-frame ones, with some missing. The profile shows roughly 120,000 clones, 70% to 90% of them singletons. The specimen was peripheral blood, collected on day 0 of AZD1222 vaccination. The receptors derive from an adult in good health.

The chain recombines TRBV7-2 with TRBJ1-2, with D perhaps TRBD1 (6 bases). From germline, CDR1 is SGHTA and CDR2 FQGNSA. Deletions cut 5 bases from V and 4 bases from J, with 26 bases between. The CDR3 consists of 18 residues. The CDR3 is CASSLPGGPRQIPYGYTF. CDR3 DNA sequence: TGTGCCAGCAGCCTTCCCGGGGGCCCCAGACAAATTCCCTATGGCTACACCTTC.

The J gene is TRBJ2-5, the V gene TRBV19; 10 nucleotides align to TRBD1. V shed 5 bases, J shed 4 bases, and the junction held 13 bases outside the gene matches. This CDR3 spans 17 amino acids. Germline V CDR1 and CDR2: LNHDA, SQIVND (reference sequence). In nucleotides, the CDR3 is TGTGCCAGTAGTCGAGCCCTAGGGGACAGGGGACGAGAGACCCAGTACTTC. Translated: CASSRALGDRGRETQYF.

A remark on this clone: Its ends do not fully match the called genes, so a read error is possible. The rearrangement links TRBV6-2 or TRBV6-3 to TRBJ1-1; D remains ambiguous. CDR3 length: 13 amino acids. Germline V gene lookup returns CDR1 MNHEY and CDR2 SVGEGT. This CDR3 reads CASTYLRLGRAFF. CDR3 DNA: TGTGCCAGCACTTACCTCAGGCTCGGAAGGGCTTTCTTT.

Here the CDR3 DNA reads TGTGCCAGTAGTATGTTCGGACAGGGGGTCCACGAGCAGTACTTC. It codes for CASSMFGQGVHEQYF. The chain is built from TRBV19 and TRBJ2-7, with 10 bases aligning to TRBD1. The germline V gene has CDR1 LNHDA and CDR2 SQIVND (reference sequence). The CDR3 is made up of 15 amino acids. V dropped 3 bases and J dropped 5; count of bases not matched to a gene: 7.

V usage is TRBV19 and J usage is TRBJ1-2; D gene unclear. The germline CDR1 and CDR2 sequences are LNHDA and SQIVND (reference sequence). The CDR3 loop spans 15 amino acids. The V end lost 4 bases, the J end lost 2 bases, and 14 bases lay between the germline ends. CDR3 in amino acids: CASSTQSGMNYGYTF. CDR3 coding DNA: TGTGCCAGTAGTACCCAATCCGGGATGAACTATGGCTACACCTTC. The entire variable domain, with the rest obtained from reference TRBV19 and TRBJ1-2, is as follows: DGGITQSPKYLFRKEGQNVTLSCEQNLNHDAMYWYRQDPGQGLRLIYYSQIVNDFQKGDIAEGYSVSREKKESFPLTVTSAQKNPTAFYLCASSTQSGMNYGYTFGSGTRLTVV.

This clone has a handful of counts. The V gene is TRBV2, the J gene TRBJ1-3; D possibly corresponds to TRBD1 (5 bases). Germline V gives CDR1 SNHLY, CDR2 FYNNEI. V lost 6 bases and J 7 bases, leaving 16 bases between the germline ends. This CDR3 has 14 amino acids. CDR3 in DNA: TGTGCCAGCAGGTACCGGGGCCAGAGGAACACCATATATTTT. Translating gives CASRYRGQRNTIYF.

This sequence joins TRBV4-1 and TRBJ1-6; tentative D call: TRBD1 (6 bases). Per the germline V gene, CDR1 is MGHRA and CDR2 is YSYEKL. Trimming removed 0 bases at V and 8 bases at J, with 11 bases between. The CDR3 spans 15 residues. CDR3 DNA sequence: TGCGCCAGCAGCCAAGATTGGGGGCGGTATTCACCCCTCCACTTT. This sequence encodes CASSQDWGRYSPLHF.

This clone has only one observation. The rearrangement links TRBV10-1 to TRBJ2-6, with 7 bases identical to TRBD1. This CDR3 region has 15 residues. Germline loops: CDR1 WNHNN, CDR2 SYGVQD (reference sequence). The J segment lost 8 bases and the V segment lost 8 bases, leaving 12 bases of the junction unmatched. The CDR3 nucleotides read TGCGCCAGCGGCACCCCCACAGGGGCGTCCAACGTCCTGACTTTC. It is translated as CASGTPTGASNVLTF.

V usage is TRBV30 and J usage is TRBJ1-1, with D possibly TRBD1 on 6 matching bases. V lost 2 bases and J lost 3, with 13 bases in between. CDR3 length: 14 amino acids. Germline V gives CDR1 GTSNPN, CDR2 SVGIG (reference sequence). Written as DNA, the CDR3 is TGTGCCTGGAGTTACCACACAGGGTACACTGAAGCTTTCTTT. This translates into CAWSYHTGYTEAFF.